This TCR beta chain comes out of a study of CD8 T cells in ankylosing spondylitis. Findings and limits, study-wide: A TCR beta motif made of eight highly homologous variants seemed typical of ankylosing spondylitis blood.

In the case of this clonotype: Antigen: not known.

The CDR3 extends over 15 amino acids. With 4 bases removed from V and 5 bases from J, the gap between germline ends came to 16 bases. The V gene's germline CDR1 is SGDLS and CDR2 YYNGEE. TCRdb independently ran MiXCR on the 5' RACE reads; one entry per CDR3 protein. Of roughly 700,000 distinct CDR3 sequences listed, about 20% are singletons. Sequenced: blood, either unsorted or a sorted T cell fraction (not recorded which). The chain couples TRBV9 to TRBJ1-3, with D possibly matching TRBD1 (5 bases). The clonotype was recovered from a male donor with ankylosing spondylitis. CDR3 protein: CASSPQGLGRNTIYF. CDR3 DNA sequence: TGTGCCAGCAGCCCTCAGGGTCTCGGGAGAAACACCATATATTTT.